This T cell receptor beta chain was found in a study of blood T cell repertoires in COVID-19. CDR1 SGHRS and CDR2 YFSETQ come from the germline V gene. V lost 2 bases and J 3 bases, leaving 9 bases between the germline ends. The CDR3 is 14 amino acids. TCRdb keeps only in-frame clones here, not all; method: immunoSEQ multiplex PCR. The table shows about 350,000 clones, with around nine tenths occurring only once. The sample taken for sequencing was PBMCs or T cells enriched from blood (not recorded which). The sequence came from a woman aged 25 to 45 who had been exposed to COVID-19. This sequence joins TRBV5-1 and TRBJ2-1; D gene ambiguous. The chain's CDR3 is CASSFGPDYNEQFF. DNA for the CDR3: TGCGCCAGCAGCTTTGGTCCAGACTACAATGAGCAGTTCTTC.